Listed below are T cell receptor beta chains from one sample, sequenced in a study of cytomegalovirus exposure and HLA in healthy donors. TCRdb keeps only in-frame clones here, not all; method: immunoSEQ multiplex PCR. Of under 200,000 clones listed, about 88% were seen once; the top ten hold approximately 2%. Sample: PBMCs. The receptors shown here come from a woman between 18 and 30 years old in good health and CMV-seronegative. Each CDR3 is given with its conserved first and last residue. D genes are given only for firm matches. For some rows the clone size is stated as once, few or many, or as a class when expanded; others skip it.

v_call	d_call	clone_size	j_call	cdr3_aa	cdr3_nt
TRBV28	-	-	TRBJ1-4	CATDNPGGEEKLFF	TGTGCCACTGACAATCCGGGGGGCGAGGAAAAACTGTTTTTT
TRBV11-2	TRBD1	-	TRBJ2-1	CASSLGQGRSYNEQFF	TGTGCCAGCAGCTTGGGACAGGGTCGCTCCTACAATGAGCAGTTCTTC
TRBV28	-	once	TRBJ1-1	CASSLTQGNTEAFF	TGTGCCAGCAGTTTAACGCAGGGGAACACTGAAGCTTTCTTT
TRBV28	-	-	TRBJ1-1	CASYFGGVGNTEAFF	TGTGCCAGCTATTTCGGGGGGGTTGGAAACACTGAAGCTTTCTTT
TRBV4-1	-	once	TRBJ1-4	CASSRLATNEKLFF	TGCGCCAGCAGCCGGCTCGCAACTAATGAAAAACTGTTTTTT
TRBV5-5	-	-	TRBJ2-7	CASSLNNYIAYEQYF	TGTGCCAGCAGCTTGAATAATTACATCGCCTACGAGCAGTACTTC
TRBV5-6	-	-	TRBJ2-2	CASSLLARRGSGELFF	TGTGCCAGCAGCTTGCTTGCCCGTCGAGGGAGCGGGGAGCTGTTTTTT
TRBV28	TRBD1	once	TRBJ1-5	CASSSGQGVMGHSNQPQHF	TGTGCCAGCAGTTCGGGACAGGGGGTTATGGGGCATAGCAATCAGCCCCAGCATTTT
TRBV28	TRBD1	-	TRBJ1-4	CASSLRGTGNEKLFF	TGTGCCAGCAGTTTAAGGGGGACAGGGAATGAAAAACTGTTTTTT
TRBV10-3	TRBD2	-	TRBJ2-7	CAIVAGGTYEQYF	TGTGCCATTGTAGCGGGAGGGACGTACGAGCAGTACTTC
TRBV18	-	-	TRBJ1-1	CASNTGGWGTEAFF	TGTGCCAGCAATACGGGGGGCTGGGGCACTGAAGCTTTCTTT
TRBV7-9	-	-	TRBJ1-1	CATRQPPGRDTEAFF	TGTGCCACACGACAGCCCCCGGGCCGGGACACTGAAGCTTTCTTT
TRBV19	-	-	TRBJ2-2	CASSIGGRGTGELFF	TGTGCCAGTAGTATCGGGGGGCGGGGCACCGGGGAGCTGTTTTTT